Below are 3 T cell receptor beta chains sequenced from a single sample in a study of cytomegalovirus exposure and HLA in healthy donors. Vbeta (60) and Jbeta (13) primers were used in the PCR. Repertoires were generated with immunoSEQ multiplex PCR, while TCRdb's copy carries only in-frame clones and drops some. The sample shows 95,000 to 150,000 clones, 81% of them seen only once. The sample was PBMCs. The source of these receptors is a woman aged 40 to 50 in good health and CMV-seronegative.

The rearrangement joins TRBV7-9 to TRBJ2-7; D is ambiguous. The CDR3 has 16 amino acids. Germline V gene data show CDR1 as SEHNR and CDR2 as FQNEAQ (reference sequence). V was trimmed by 1 base and J by 2 bases, leaving 15 bases between them. CDR3 bases: TGTGCCAGCAGCTTAGATTGGCGCGGAAAAGCCTACGAGCAGTACTTC. Its protein is CASSLDWRGKAYEQYF.

This clone was seen only once. The J gene is TRBJ2-1, the V gene TRBV27; D perhaps matches TRBD2 (5 bases). The CDR3 spans 14 residues. Germline V gene sequence: CDR1 MNHEY, CDR2 SMNVEV (reference sequence). V dropped 2 bases and J dropped 4 bases, with 9 bases sitting between them. The DNA of the CDR3 is TGTGCCAGCAGTTTACCGGGAAGTTACAATGAGCAGTTCTTC. This translates into CASSLPGSYNEQFF.

The V call is TRBV28, the J call TRBJ1-2; 10 nucleotides align to TRBD1. The junction had 7 bases not matched to a gene; V was cut back by 3 bases and J by 6 bases. The CDR3 is 15 residues long. Germline V gene data show CDR1 as MDHEN and CDR2 as SYDVKM. CDR3 in amino acids: CASSFLPGTGDGYTF. CDR3 DNA sequence: TGTGCCAGCAGTTTCCTCCCAGGGACAGGGGATGGCTACACCTTC.